This T cell receptor (beta chain) was found in a study of shared clonotypes between healthy human individuals. Study results and caveats: Rarefaction showed sorted-subset sequencing was incomplete despite large depth. Naive CD4 clonotype sharing across a handful of donors was 5% to 6%. Clonotypes which were not shared had lower generation probabilities than clonotypes that all four donors shared.

V lost 3 bases to trimming and J lost 3 bases, with 9 bases between them. In germline, CDR1 is MGHRA, CDR2 YSYEKL. The CDR3 consists of 14 residues. For this clone: Its specificity is not known.

Sequencing used immunoSEQ multiplex PCR; TCRdb keeps in-frame clones, though not all of them. The table lists about 2.3 million clones, less than 95% of them singletons, with approximately 0.39% in the top ten. Negatively enriched CD4+ T cells were divided by CD45RA into naive and memory. What was sequenced was naive CD4+ T cells from PBMCs. Stated subset: CD45RA+ positively selected. The receptor comes from a man aged 18 to 30 in good health. Some clones in this sample may be carry-over from other donors' samples. The V call is TRBV4-1, the J call TRBJ2-1, with TRBD1 as a possible D gene (5 bases). CDR3 region: CASSHNTGYNEQFF. Here the CDR3 DNA reads TGCGCCAGCAGCCATAATACAGGCTACAATGAGCAGTTCTTC.